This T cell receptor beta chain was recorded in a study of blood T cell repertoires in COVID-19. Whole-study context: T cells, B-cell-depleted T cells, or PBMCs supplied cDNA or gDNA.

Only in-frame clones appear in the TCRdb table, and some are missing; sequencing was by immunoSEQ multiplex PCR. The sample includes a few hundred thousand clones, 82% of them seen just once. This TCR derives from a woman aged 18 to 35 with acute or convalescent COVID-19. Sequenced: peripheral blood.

CDR3 sequence (DNA): TGTGCCTGGAGTGTAGGGGGGAGCGGGAGTATCTACGAGCAGTACTTC. It yields the protein CAWSVGGSGSIYEQYF. This chain uses TRBV30 with TRBJ2-7, with 8 bases aligning to TRBD2. V shed 0 bases, J shed 3 bases, and the junction held 10 bases outside the gene matches. Germline CDR1 reads GTSNPN; CDR2 reads SVGIG (reference sequence). The CDR3 runs to 16 residues.